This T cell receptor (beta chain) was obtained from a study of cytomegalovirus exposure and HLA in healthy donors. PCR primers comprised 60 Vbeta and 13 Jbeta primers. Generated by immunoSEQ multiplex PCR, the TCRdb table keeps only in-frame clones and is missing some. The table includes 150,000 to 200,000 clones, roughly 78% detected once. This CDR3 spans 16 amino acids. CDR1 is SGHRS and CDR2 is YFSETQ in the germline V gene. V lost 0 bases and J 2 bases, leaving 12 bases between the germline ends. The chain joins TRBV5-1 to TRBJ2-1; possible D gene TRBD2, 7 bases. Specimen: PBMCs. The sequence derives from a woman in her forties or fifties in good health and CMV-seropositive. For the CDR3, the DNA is TGCGCCAGCAGCTTGGAGGCGGGGGCAACCTACAATGAGCAGTTCTTC. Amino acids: CASSLEAGATYNEQFF.